The entry below describes one T cell receptor (beta chain). This record comes from a study of blood T cell repertoires in COVID-19. Study in general: Samples taken during acute and convalescent COVID-19 were collected in the United States, Italy and Spain. PBMCs, B-cell-depleted T cells, or T cells were the source of the cDNA or gDNA that made up the material.

V trimming: 6 bases; J trimming: 4 bases; junction bases outside the gene matches: 9. This CDR3 is 15 amino acids long. Looked up from germline, CDR1 is MNHEY and CDR2 is SMNVEV (reference sequence). Per the authors' pipeline: Reference gene primers were amplified, and this amplification served to estimate nucleated cell counts. Assay used: immunoSEQ multiplex PCR; TCRdb lists only in-frame clones, some missing. The DNA was the basis for D and trimming; V, J and clone size are from that table. The data contain tens of thousands of clones, around 86% of them seen just once; the ten biggest clones take up about a fifth.

The source material was peripheral blood. The chain couples TRBV27 to TRBJ1-2; 9 bases are shared with TRBD1. The clonotype was recovered from a man aged 45-60 years with active COVID-19. This CDR3 reads CASRGPGTGIYGYTF. In DNA, the CDR3 is TGTGCCAGCAGGGGGCCCGGGACAGGGATCTATGGCTACACCTTC.